Each of the 13 T cell receptor beta chains below was sequenced from the same sample in a study of regulatory T cells in long-lasting Graves disease. The authors built TCR beta libraries using iRepertoire HTBI primers and Arm-PCR of CDR3 regions. In TCRdb, the multiplex PCR reads were re-called with MiXCR into one record per CDR3 protein. The data show 350,000 to 500,000 distinct CDR3 sequences, roughly 15% seen once. Documented time point: newly diagnosed GD, antithyroid drugs for less than 3 months. There was RNA extracted from PBMCs, and the TCR library was made from it. The same data also contributed to another study, on T cells in Graves' hyperthyroidism and ophthalmopathy.

The material sequenced was peripheral blood mononuclear cells (PBMCs), taken at new diagnosis, from a patient treated with antithyroid drugs. The receptors originated from a woman aged 18-29 years with Graves disease.

This clonotype was observed a few times. The gene calls are TRBV9 and TRBJ2-1, with D maybe TRBD2 (6 bases). The CDR3 runs 14 residues. The V and J ends lost 3 bases and 7 bases respectively, with 14 bases between them. The V gene's germline CDR1 is SGDLS and CDR2 YYNGEE. The CDR3 bases are TGTGCCAGCAGCGCCACGGGAGACGTTAATGAGCAGTTCTTC. It codes for CASSATGDVNEQFF. The whole variable domain, filled in from reference TRBV9 and TRBJ2-1, reads DSGVTQTPKHLITATGQRVTLRCSPRSGDLSVYWYQQSLDQGLQFLIQYYNGEERAKGNILERFSAQQFPDLHSELNLSSLELGDSALYFCASSATGDVNEQFFGPGTRLTVL.

The table lists this clonotype with many counts. The V call is TRBV12-3 or TRBV12-4, the J call TRBJ2-1, with TRBD2 identical over 8 bases. The trim removed 8 bases at V and 4 bases at J, leaving 7 bases unmatched. The CDR3 runs 14 residues. CDR3: CASRRGLDYNEQFF. The CDR3 DNA sequence: TGTGCCAGCCGCCGGGGACTAGATTACAATGAGCAGTTCTTC.

To note about this clonotype: This may come from a read error, since a much larger clone is one base off. The chain is built from TRBV2 and TRBJ1-2; the match to TRBD1 covers 8 bases. This CDR3 has 13 amino acids. Germline V gene lookup returns CDR1 SNHLY and CDR2 FYNNEI. CDR3 sequence reads: CSSSGQGPYGYTF. In DNA form, the CDR3 reads TGTTCCAGCAGTGGACAGGGACCCTATGGCTACACCTTC.

This clonotype was recorded at least ten times. The rearrangement joins TRBV9 to TRBJ2-7; possible D gene TRBD2, 7 bases. The germline V and J ends were trimmed by 3 bases and 2 bases, with 15 bases remaining between them. The length of the CDR3 is 15 residues. Looked up from germline, CDR1 is SGDLS and CDR2 is YYNGEE. The CDR3 loop reads CASSAGGHSTYEQYF. The CDR3 nucleotides read TGTGCCAGCAGCGCGGGGGGACACTCAACCTACGAGCAGTACTTC.

This clonotype turned up a few times. This may be a read error, as it is one base from a much larger clone. J is TRBJ1-2 and V is TRBV28; 7 bases agree with TRBD1. Germline V gene sequence: CDR1 MDHEN, CDR2 SYDVKM. The length of the CDR3 is 12 residues. Trimming took 6 bases from V and 2 from J; bases not matched to a gene: 0. CDR3: CASRQGNYGYTF. CDR3 coding DNA: TGTGCCAGCAGACAGGGGAACTATGGCTACACCTTC.

V gene TRBV20-1 combines with J gene TRBJ2-1; 8 bases agree with TRBD2. TRBJ2-3 matches the DNA end more closely, so the J call is doubtful. CDR3 length: 16 amino acids. Germline values: CDR1 DFQATT, CDR2 SNEGSKA (reference sequence). The CDR3 loop reads CSAPLLLSGIGNAQYF. The CDR3 DNA is TGCAGTGCTCCTCTCCTTCTTAGCGGGATAGGCAATGCGCAGTATTTT.

The gene calls are TRBV20-1 and TRBJ1-5, with D tentatively TRBD1 (6 bases). Trimming took off 4 bases at V and 2 bases at J, with 15 bases between the two ends. CDR3 length: 15 amino acids. Germline-derived CDR1 and CDR2 are DFQATT and SNEGSKA (reference sequence). CDR3 sequence (DNA): TGCAGTGCTAAGGCAGGGGCGACGGGCAATCAGCCCCAGCATTTT. Translation gives CSAKAGATGNQPQHF.

This clonotype was seen ten or more times. The rearrangement links TRBV10-3 to TRBJ1-1; possible D gene TRBD1, 5 bases. The V end lost 10 bases, the J end lost 1 base, and 13 bases lay between the germline ends. CDR3 length: 13 residues. In germline, CDR1 is ENHRY, CDR2 SYGVKD. Here the CDR3 DNA reads TGTGCCACGATGATCAGGGAGAACACTGAAGCTTTCTTT. The encoded protein is CATMIRENTEAFF.

The V and J genes are TRBV19 and TRBJ1-1, with 7 bases matching TRBD1. The CDR3 is 17 residues long. Trimming at V came to 9 bases and at J to 3 bases, leaving 19 bases not matched to a gene. CDR1 is LNHDA, CDR2 SQIVND, per germline (reference sequence). Written as DNA, the CDR3 is TGTGCCAGCATCGGCCGCCGCGGGACAGTTAAGGACACTGAAGCTTTCTTT. Its protein is CASIGRRGTVKDTEAFF.

The gene calls are TRBV6-1 and TRBJ1-5; D is uncertain. This CDR3 contains 14 residues. The germline CDR1 and CDR2 sequences are MNHNS and SASEGT. V was trimmed by 7 bases and J by 7 bases, leaving 17 bases between them. The CDR3 spells CASIVHYLEQPQHF. The CDR3 region has the DNA TGTGCCAGCATCGTACATTACCTTGAGCAGCCCCAGCATTTT.

This clonotype showed up many times. The rearrangement links TRBV5-1 to TRBJ2-1, with 13 bases that match TRBD2. The CDR3 contains 16 residues. Germline V gene lookup returns CDR1 SGHRS and CDR2 YFSETQ. V dropped 4 bases and J dropped 7; count of bases not matched to a gene: 8. Here the CDR3 reads CASSLSTSGRVNEQFF. The DNA of the CDR3 is TGCGCCAGCAGCCTTTCTACTAGCGGGAGGGTTAATGAGCAGTTCTTC.

The chain employs TRBV12-3 or TRBV12-4 and TRBJ2-2; 8 nucleotides align to TRBD1. J gave up 5 bases and V 7 bases, and 9 bases lay outside the gene matches. CDR3 length: 15 residues. The CDR3 bases are TGTGCCAGCATCCCAAGACAGGGGAGGACCGGGGAGCTGTTTTTT. This translates into CASIPRQGRTGELFF.

The chain combines TRBV5-1 with TRBJ2-7; D gene uncertain. The germline gives CDR1 SGHRS, CDR2 YFSETQ. The CDR3 consists of 16 residues. V was shortened by 4 bases and J by 4 bases, with 21 bases between the two germline ends. The CDR3 DNA follows: TGCGCCAGCAGCCTCCTACCCATGGGAAGAGAATACGAGCAGTACTTC. It yields the protein CASSLLPMGREYEQYF.